This T cell receptor beta chain was recovered during a study of CD4 T cells in lung cancer (dated by TCRdb to about 2019). Context from the whole study: To find responses to candidate mutation-encoded neoepitopes, the study screened blood T cells from NSCLC patients and isolated neoantigen-specific CD4+ T-cell clones and TCRs. Treatments received by the patients before blood donation included platinum chemotherapy, and some patients received nivolumab or pembrolizumab. The patients who underwent resection had lung adenocarcinoma or squamous cell carcinoma, were aged 60 to 69 when blood was donated, and were mostly former smokers. The frequency of neoantigen-specific clonotypes in tumor resections, non-adjacent lung and cultured T-cell products was tracked by TCRB deep sequencing.

As concerns this clone: The antigen this receptor binds is unknown. Per-base quality was not reported, and no clone a single base away is much larger than it.

Broad study findings and their caveats: Because the IFNgamma-sorted cells included nonspecific IFNgamma producers of unknown purity, the expanded lines ranged from monoclonal to oligoclonal. Some blood-derived responses might reflect in vitro priming of naive T cells or cross-reactivity rather than memory responses to the cancer.

The library came from the immunoSEQ multiplex PCR assay. DNA was isolated using Qiagen DNeasy or QIAamp micro DNA kits, and TCRB was sequenced using the Adaptive Biotechnology human TCRB sequencing kit. Sequencing of TCRB libraries was performed on an Illumina MiSeq. Turning to the authors' computational methods: The kit provider's software was used to analyze TCRB sequence data, and Fisher's exact test was applied to assess tumor enrichment of clonotype templates. Here the immuneACCESS table is served through TCRdb, limited to in-frame sequences with V and J called. Missing clones are a known gap in these copies; in checked studies unresolved V genes cover under half, and the rest lacks a known reason. The V and J calls and clone size come from that table; D and trimming were worked out from the DNA. For this sample there are approximately 1,800 clones; 71% appear just once. The ten top clones hold 5.8% of the sample.

The CDR1 and CDR2 encoded by the germline V gene are SGHTA and FQGNSA. The junction shows trimming of 4 bases on V and 4 bases on J, and the gene matches do not reach 8 bases of it. Inclusive of the bounding cysteine and phenylalanine, the CDR3 is 15 residues long. The DNA shown is the 45-base CDR3, in frame from base 1. PBMCs were stimulated for approximately 13 days with mutant 27-mer peptides plus IL21, IL7, IL15 and IL2 and were then restimulated with peptide-pulsed autologous B cells. After restimulation with peptide-pulsed B cells, live IFNgamma-secreting T cells were sorted by cytokine capture on a FACS Aria2. Sorted cells were expanded for about 12 to 20 days at limiting dilution, approximately 3 or 10 cells per well, with irradiated allogeneic PBMCs, phytohemagglutinin and IL2. Peripheral blood samples or leukapheresis products were collected from the patients. Expanded lines were screened for antigen specificity by IFNgamma ELISA against autologous B cells pulsed with mutant peptides.

The rearranged chain carries TRBV7-2 and TRBJ2-3; the central 7 bases match TRBD2. The TCR was taken from an older woman with non-small cell lung cancer. Some clones in this sample may be carry-over from other donors' samples. Sequencing was done on a sample of a CD4+ T cell line or clone grown in culture. The nucleotide sequence is given as TGTGCCAGCAGCTCCCTAGCGGTGACATCAGATACGCAGTATTTT. Translation gives CASSSLAVTSDTQYF. Here the CDR3 is joined to the reference TRBV7-2 and TRBJ2-3 genes, and the full variable domain is: GAGVSQSPSNKVTEKGKDVELRCDPISGHTALYWYRQSLGQGLEFLIYFQGNSAPDKSGLPSDRFSAERTGGSVSTLTIQRTQQEDSAVYLCASSSLAVTSDTQYFGPGTRLTVL.